Following are 9 T cell receptor beta chains from one sample sequenced in a study of cytotoxic CD8 clonotypes in ibrutinib-treated CLL. Method: immunoSEQ multiplex PCR; TCRdb's copy keeps in-frame clones and lacks some. The sample has some 58,000 clones; over 60% are singletons. The sequences come from PBMCs, collected after 12 months of ibrutinib treatment. These receptor sequences come from a human donor with chronic lymphocytic leukemia.

The chain is built from TRBV27 and TRBJ2-3, with TRBD1 matching over 10 bases. The CDR3 covers 13 residues. V was pared by 10 bases and J by 4 bases, with 5 bases of the junction left unmatched. Germline assignment: CDR1 MNHEY and CDR2 SMNVEV (reference sequence). For the CDR3, the DNA is TGTGCCACCCGGACAGGGGGGGCAGATACGCAGTATTTT. Residues: CATRTGGADTQYF.

This clone was counted only a few times. The J gene is TRBJ1-4, the V gene TRBV10-2; TRBD1 agrees at 7 bases. This CDR3 comprises 15 residues. From germline, CDR1 is WSHSY and CDR2 SAAADI. The J segment lost 4 bases and the V segment lost 4 bases, leaving 6 bases of the junction unmatched. CDR3 nucleotide sequence: TGCGCCAGCAGTGTTAGGGACAGACGTAATGAAAAACTGTTTTTT. This encodes CASSVRDRRNEKLFF.

The V gene is TRBV29-1, the J gene TRBJ2-5, with D uncertain. CDR1 SQVTM and CDR2 ANQGSEA come from the germline V gene. The CDR3 is 12 residues long. Trimming removed 3 bases from V and 2 bases from J, with 7 bases in between. The CDR3 DNA reads TGCAGCGTTGAGGCTCAGCAAGAGACCCAGTACTTC. Its protein is CSVEAQQETQYF.

Note on this clone: An end of the junction differs from the germline gene, which may be a read error. This chain links TRBV5-5 with TRBJ1-1; D not resolved. This CDR3 comprises 13 residues. Per the germline V gene, CDR1 is SGHKS and CDR2 is YYEKEE (reference sequence). The CDR3 spells CASSPMRNTEAFF. The CDR3 nucleotides are TGCGCCAGCAGCCCCATGAGGAACACTGAAGCTTTCTTT.

The chain carries TRBV10-3 and TRBJ1-3; D is ambiguous. Trimming shortened V by 0 bases and J by 4 bases, and 13 bases separated the two germline ends. The CDR3 extends over 16 amino acids. Germline CDR1 and CDR2: ENHRY and SYGVKD. The CDR3 DNA is TGTGCCATCAGTGAGTCGTCAGACCTAGGGGGAAACACCATATATTTT. Its protein product is CAISESSDLGGNTIYF.

The rearrangement joins TRBV5-1 to TRBJ1-1; D is unclear. There are 13 residues in the CDR3. CDR1 and CDR2 from the germline V gene are SGHRS and YFSETQ. Trimming cost V 5 bases and J 0 bases, with 8 bases left between them. CDR3 DNA: TGCGCCAGCAGGAGGTCCATGAACACTGAAGCTTTCTTT. Translating it yields CASRRSMNTEAFF.

The chain links TRBV30 to TRBJ1-3; no definite D call. CDR3 length: 13 amino acids. Per the germline V gene, CDR1 is GTSNPN and CDR2 is SVGIG (reference sequence). Trimming shortened V by 1 base and J by 5 bases, and 9 bases separated the two germline ends. The CDR3 region is CAWSEGQRNTIYF. Written as DNA, the CDR3 is TGTGCCTGGAGTGAAGGGCAAAGAAACACCATATATTTT.

V usage is TRBV28 and J usage is TRBJ1-2, with 8 bases that match TRBD1. CDR3 length: 20 residues. Per germline, CDR1 MDHEN and CDR2 SYDVKM. V lost 5 bases and J lost 7; bases outside the gene matches: 27. CDR3 nucleotide sequence: TGTGCCAGCAGTCCCCCGGCGACAGGGGTAGTCCCAACTGAACGTGGTGGCTACACCTTC. Its translation is CASSPPATGVVPTERGGYTF.

This clone was counted once. The chain recombines TRBV13 with TRBJ2-7; TRBD2 aligns across 11 bases. The CDR3 is 15 residues long. V was clipped by 4 bases and J by 4 bases; unmatched bases: 6. The germline gives CDR1 PRHDT, CDR2 FYEKMQ (reference sequence). The CDR3, as DNA: TGTGCCAGCAGCTCCCGCTCTAGCGGGAGGTACGAGCAGTACTTC. Translated, it gives CASSSRSSGRYEQYF. Based on the CDR3 plus reference TRBV13 and TRBJ2-7, the full variable domain is AAGVIQSPRHLIKEKRETATLKCYPIPRHDTVYWYQQGPGQDPQFLISFYEKMQSDKGSIPDRFSAQQFSDYHSELNMSSLELGDSALYFCASSSRSSGRYEQYFGPGTRLTVT.